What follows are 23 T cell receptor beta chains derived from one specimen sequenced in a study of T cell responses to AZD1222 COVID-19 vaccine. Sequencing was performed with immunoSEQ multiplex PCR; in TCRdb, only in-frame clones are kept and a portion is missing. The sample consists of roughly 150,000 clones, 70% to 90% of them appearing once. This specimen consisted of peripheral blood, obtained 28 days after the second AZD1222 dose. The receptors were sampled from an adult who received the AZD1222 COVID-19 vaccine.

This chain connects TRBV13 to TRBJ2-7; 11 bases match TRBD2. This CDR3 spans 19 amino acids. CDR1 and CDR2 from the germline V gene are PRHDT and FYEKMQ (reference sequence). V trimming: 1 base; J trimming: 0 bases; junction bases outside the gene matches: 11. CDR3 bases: TGTGCCAGCAGCTTAGCCCCCCGGACTAGCGGGCAACCCTCCTACGAGCAGTACTTC. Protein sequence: CASSLAPRTSGQPSYEQYF.

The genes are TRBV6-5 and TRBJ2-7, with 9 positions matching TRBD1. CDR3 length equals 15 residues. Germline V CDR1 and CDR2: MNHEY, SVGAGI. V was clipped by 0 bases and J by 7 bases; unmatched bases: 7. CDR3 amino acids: CASSYSGQGLREQYF. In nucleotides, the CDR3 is TGTGCCAGCAGTTACTCGGGACAGGGCTTGCGGGAGCAGTACTTC.

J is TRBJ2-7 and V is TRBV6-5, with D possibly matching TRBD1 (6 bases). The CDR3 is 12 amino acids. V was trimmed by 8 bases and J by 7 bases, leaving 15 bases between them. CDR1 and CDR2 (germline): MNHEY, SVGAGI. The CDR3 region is CASSSVGTEQYF. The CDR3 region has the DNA TGTGCCAGCTCGTCGGTTGGGACAGAGCAGTACTTC.

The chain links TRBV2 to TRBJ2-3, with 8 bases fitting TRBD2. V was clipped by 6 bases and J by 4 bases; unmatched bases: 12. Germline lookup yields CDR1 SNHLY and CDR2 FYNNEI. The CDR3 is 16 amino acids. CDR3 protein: CASSAPGLELADTQYF. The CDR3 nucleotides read TGTGCCAGCAGCGCCCCGGGACTAGAGTTGGCAGATACGCAGTATTTT.

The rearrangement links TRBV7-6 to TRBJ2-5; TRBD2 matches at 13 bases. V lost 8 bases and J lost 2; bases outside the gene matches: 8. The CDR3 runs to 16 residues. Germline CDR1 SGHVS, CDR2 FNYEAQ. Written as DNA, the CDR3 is TGTGCCAGCGGGACCACGGGACTAGCGGGGCAAGAGACCCAGTACTTC. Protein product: CASGTTGLAGQETQYF.

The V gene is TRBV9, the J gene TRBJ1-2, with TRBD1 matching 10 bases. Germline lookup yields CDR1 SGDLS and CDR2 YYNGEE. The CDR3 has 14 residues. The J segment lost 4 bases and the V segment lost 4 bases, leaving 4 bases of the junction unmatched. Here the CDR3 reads CASSPRTGGYGYTF. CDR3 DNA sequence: TGTGCCAGCAGCCCTCGGACAGGGGGCTATGGCTACACCTTC.

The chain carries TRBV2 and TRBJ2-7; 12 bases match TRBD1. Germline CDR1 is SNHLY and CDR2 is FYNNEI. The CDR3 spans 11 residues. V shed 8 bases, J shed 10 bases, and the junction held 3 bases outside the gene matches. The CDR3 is CASGTGGEQYF. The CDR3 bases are TGTGCCAGCGGGACAGGGGGCGAACAGTACTTC.

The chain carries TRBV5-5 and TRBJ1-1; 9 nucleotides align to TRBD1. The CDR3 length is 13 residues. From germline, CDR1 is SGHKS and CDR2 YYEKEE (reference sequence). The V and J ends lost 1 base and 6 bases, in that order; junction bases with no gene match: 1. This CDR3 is CASSLTGGPEAFF. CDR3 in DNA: TGTGCCAGCAGCTTGACAGGGGGCCCTGAAGCTTTCTTT.

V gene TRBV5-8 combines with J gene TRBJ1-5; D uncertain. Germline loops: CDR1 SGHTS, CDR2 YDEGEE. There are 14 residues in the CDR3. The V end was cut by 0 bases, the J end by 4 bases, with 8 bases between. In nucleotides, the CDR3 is TGTGCCAGCAGCTTGGGGGTGGCAAATCAGCCCCAGCATTTT. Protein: CASSLGVANQPQHF.

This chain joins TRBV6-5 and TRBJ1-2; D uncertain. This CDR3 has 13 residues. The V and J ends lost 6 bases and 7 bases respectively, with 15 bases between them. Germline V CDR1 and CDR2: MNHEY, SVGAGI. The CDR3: CASRVDGLGGYTF. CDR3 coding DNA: TGTGCCAGCAGGGTGGACGGTTTGGGTGGCTACACCTTC.

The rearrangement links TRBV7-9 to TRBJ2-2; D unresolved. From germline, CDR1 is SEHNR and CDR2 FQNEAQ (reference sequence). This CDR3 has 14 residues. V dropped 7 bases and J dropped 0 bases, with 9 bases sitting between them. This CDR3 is CASMGDSNTGELFF. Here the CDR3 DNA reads TGTGCCAGCATGGGTGACTCGAACACCGGGGAGCTGTTTTTT.

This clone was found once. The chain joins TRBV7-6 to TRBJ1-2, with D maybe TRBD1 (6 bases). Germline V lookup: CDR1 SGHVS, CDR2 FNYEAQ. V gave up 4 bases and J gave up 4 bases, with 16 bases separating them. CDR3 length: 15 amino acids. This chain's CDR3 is CASSSGQIPIYGYTF. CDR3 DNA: TGTGCCAGCAGCTCAGGACAGATCCCCATCTATGGCTACACCTTC.

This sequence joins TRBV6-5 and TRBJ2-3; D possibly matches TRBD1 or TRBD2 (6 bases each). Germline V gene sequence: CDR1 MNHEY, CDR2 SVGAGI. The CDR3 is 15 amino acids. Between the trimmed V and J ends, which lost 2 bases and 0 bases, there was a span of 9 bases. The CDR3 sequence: CASSYGGRSTDTQYF. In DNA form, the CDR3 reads TGTGCCAGCAGTTACGGGGGGCGTAGCACAGATACGCAGTATTTT.

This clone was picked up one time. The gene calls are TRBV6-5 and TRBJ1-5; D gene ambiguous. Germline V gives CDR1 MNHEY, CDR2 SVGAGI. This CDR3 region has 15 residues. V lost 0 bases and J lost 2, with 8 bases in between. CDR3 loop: CASSYSSMGNQPQHF. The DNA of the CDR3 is TGTGCCAGCAGTTACTCTTCGATGGGCAATCAGCCCCAGCATTTT.

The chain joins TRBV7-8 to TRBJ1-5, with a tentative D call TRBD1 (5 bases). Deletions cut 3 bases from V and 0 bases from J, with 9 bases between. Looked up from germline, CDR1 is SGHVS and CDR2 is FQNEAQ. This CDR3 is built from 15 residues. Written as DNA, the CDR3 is TGTGCCAGCAGCTTCGGGGGGGGTAGCAATCAGCCCCAGCATTTT. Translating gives CASSFGGGSNQPQHF.

CDR3 protein: CASSLSGSGANVLTF. The DNA of the CDR3 is TGTGCCAGCAGCTTATCAGGGTCTGGGGCCAACGTCCTGACTTTC. The gene calls are TRBV7-9 and TRBJ2-6, with a weak D call TRBD1 (5 bases). V gave up 2 bases and J gave up 1 base, with 6 bases separating them. Germline assignment: CDR1 SEHNR and CDR2 FQNEAQ (reference sequence). The CDR3 has 15 amino acids.

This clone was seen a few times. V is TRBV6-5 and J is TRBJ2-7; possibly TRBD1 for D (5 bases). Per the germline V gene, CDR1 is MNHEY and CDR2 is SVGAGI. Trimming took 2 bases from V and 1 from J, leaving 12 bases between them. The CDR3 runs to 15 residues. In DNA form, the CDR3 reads TGTGCCAGCAGTTACGATCAGGGCAAGTCCTACGAGCAGTACTTC. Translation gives CASSYDQGKSYEQYF.

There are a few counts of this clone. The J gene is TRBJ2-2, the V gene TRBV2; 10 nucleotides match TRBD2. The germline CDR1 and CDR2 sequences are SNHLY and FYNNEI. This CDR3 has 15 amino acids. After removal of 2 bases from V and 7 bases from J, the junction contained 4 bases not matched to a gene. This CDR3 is CASSELAGVGGELFF. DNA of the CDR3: TGTGCCAGCAGTGAACTAGCGGGGGTGGGCGGGGAGCTGTTTTTT.

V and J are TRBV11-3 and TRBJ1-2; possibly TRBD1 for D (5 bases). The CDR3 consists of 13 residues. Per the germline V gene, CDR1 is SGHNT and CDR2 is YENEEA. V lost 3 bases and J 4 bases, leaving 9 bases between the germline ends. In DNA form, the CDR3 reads TGTGCCAGCAGCTTTGGGGGAGGCTATGGCTACACCTTC. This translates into CASSFGGGYGYTF.

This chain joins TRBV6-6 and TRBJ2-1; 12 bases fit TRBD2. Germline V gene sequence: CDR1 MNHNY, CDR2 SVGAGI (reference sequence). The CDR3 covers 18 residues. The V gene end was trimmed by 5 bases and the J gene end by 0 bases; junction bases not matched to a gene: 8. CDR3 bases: TGTGCCAGCAGTCGCCTTCCACTAGCGGGGGGCTCCTACAATGAGCAGTTCTTC. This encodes CASSRLPLAGGSYNEQFF.

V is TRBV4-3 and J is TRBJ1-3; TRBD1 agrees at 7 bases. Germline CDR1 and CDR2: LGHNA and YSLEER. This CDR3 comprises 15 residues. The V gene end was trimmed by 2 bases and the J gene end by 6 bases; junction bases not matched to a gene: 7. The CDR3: CASSQPGQPENTIYF. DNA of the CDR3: TGCGCCAGCAGCCAACCGGGACAGCCTGAAAACACCATATATTTT.

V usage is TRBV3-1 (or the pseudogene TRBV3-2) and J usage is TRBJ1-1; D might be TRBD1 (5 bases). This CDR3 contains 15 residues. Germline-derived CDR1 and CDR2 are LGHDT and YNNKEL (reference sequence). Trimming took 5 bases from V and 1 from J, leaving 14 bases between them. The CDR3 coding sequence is TGTGCCAGCAGCTTTGGGGGGGGAGGGAACACTGAAGCTTTCTTT. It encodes CASSFGGGGNTEAFF.

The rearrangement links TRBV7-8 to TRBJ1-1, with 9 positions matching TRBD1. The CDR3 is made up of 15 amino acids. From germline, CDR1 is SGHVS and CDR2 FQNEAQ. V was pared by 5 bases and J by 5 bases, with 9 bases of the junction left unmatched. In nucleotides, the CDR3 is TGTGCCAGCAGCCCCGGGGACAGGGTAGGGACTGAAGCTTTCTTT. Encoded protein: CASSPGDRVGTEAFF.